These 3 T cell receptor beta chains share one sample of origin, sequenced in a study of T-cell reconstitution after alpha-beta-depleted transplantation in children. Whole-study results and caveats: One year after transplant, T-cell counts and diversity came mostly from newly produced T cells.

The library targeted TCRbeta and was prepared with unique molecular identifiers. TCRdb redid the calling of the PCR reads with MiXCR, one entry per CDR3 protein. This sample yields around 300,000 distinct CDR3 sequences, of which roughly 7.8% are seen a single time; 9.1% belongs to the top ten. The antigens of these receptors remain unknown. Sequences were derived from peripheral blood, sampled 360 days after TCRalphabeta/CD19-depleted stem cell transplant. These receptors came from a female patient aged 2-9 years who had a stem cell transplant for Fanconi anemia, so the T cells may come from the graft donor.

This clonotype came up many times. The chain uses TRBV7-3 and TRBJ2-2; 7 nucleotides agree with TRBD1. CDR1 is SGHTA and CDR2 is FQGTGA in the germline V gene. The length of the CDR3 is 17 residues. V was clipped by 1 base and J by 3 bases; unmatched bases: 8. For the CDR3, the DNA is TGTGCCAGCAGCTTAAACACGGGGACAGTTTACACCGGGGAGCTGTTTTTT. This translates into CASSLNTGTVYTGELFF.

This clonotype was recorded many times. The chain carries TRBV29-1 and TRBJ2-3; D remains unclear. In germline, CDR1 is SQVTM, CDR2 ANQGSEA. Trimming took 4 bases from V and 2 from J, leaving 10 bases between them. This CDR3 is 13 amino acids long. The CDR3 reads CSVVPRFTDTQYF. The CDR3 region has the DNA TGCAGCGTTGTACCCCGATTCACAGATACGCAGTATTTT.

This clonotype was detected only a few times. CDR3 amino acids: CASSPPSASWPETQYF. CDR3 coding DNA: TGTGCCAGCTCACCACCGAGTGCTAGCTGGCCCGAGACCCAGTACTTC. The rearrangement joins TRBV18 to TRBJ2-5, with D perhaps matching TRBD2 (5 bases). V lost 0 bases, J lost 5 bases, and 16 bases lay in between. This CDR3 region has 16 residues. CDR1 KGHSH and CDR2 LQKENI come from the germline V gene. The whole variable domain, filled in from reference TRBV18 and TRBJ2-5, reads NAGVMQNPRHLVRRRGQEARLRCSPMKGHSHVYWYRQLPEEGLKFMVYLQKENIIDESGMPKERFSAEFPKEGPSILRIQQVVRGDSAAYFCASSPPSASWPETQYFGPGTRLLVL.